This TCR beta chain comes out of a study of molecular identifiers for immune sequencing clone quantification. V lost 1 base and J 2 bases, leaving 19 bases between the germline ends. Germline lookup yields CDR1 MGHDK and CDR2 SYGVNS. This CDR3 is 18 amino acids long. MiXCR, applied by TCRdb to the PCR reads, yields one record per CDR3 protein. The sample lists around 94,000 distinct CDR3 sequences; under 40% were seen once. The chain has TRBV25-1 and TRBJ2-3; D uncertain. This sequence was found in a human donor in good health. Some libraries in this study had Jurkat cell RNA spiked in. Sequencing was done on a sample of naive CD8+ T cells from blood, with Jurkat cell RNA spiked in. The subset was: FACS-sorted CD8+CD4-CCR7+CD45RA+ naive T cells. CDR3 in amino acids: CASSELDLGAGTTDTQYF. CDR3 coding DNA: TGTGCCAGCAGTGAATTGGATTTAGGTGCAGGTACCACAGATACGCAGTATTTT.